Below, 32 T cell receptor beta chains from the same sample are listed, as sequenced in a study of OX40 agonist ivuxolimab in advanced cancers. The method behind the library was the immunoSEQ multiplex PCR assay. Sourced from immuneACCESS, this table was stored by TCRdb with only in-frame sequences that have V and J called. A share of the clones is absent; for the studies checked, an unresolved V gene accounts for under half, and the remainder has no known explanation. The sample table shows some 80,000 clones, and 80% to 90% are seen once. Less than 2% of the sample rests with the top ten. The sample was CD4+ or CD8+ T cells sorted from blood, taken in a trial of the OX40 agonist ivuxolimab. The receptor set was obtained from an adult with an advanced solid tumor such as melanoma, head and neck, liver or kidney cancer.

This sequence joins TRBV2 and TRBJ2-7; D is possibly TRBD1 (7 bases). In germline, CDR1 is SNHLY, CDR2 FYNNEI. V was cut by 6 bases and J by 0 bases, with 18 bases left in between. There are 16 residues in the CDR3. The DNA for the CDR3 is TGTGCCAGCAGAGCCCCCAGGGGGGCCAGCTCCTACGAGCAGTACTTC. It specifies CASRAPRGASSYEQYF.

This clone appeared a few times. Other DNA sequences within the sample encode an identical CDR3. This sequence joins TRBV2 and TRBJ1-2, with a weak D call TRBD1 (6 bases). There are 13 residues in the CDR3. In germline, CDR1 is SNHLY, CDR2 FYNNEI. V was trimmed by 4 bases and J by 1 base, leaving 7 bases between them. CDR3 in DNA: TGTGCCAGCAGTGCGGACAGTAACTATGGCTACACCTTC. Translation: CASSADSNYGYTF.

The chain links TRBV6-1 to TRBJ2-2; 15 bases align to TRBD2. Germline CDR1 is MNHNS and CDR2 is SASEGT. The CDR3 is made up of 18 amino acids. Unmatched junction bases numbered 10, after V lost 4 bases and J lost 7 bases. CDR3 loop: CASSGTSGGAAADGELFF. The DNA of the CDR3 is TGTGCCAGCAGTGGGACTAGCGGGGGGGCGGCAGCGGACGGGGAGCTGTTTTTT.

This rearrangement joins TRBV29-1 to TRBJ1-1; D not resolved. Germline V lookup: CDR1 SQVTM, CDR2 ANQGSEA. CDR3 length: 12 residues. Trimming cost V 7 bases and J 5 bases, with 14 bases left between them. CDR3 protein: CSGTSDRTEAFF. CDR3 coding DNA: TGCAGCGGTACCAGCGACCGGACTGAAGCTTTCTTT.

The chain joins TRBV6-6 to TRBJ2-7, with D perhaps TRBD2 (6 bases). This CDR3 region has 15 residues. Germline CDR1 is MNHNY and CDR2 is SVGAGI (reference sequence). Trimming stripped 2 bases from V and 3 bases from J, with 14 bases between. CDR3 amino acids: CASSYGQAGIYEQYF. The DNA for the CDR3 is TGTGCCAGCAGTTACGGGCAGGCGGGGATCTACGAGCAGTACTTC.

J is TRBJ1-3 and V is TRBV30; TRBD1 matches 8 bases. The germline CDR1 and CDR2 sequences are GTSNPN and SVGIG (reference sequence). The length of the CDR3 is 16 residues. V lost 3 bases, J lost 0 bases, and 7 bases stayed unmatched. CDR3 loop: CAWRRTGSSSGNTIYF. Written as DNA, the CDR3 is TGTGCCTGGAGGAGGACAGGGAGCTCCTCTGGAAACACCATATATTTT.

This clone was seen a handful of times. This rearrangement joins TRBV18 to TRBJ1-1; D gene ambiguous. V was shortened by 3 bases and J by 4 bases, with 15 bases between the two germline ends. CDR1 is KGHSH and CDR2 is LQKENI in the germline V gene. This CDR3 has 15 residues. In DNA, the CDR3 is TGTGCCAGCTCACCCGGTCTTGCAGGTGGCACTGAAGCTTTCTTT. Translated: CASSPGLAGGTEAFF.

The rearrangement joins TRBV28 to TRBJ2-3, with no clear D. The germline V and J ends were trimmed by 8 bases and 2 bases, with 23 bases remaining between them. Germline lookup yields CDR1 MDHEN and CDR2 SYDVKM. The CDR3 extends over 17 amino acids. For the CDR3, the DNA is TGTGCCAGCGGAGAGAACCTCGCCCCATCCTTCACAGATACGCAGTATTTT. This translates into CASGENLAPSFTDTQYF.

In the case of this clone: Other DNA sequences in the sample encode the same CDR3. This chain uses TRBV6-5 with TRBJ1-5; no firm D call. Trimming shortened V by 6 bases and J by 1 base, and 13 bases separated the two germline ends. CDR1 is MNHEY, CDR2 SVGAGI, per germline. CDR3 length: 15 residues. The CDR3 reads CASSLAGRSNQPQHF. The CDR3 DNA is TGTGCCAGCAGCCTAGCTGGGAGGAGCAATCAGCCCCAGCATTTT.

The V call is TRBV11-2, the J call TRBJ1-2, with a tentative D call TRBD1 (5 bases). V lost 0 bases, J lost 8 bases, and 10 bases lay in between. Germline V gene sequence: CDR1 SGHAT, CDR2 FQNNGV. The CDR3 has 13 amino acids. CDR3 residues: CASSLDRVEGYTF. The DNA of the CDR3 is TGTGCCAGCAGCTTAGACAGGGTAGAAGGCTACACCTTC.

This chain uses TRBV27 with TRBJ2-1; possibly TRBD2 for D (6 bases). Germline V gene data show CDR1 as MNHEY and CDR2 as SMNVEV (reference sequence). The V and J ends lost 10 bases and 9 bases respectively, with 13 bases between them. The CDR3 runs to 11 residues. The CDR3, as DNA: TGTGCCACAATGGAGGGTTTTGAGCAGTTCTTC. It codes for CATMEGFEQFF.

The CDR3, as DNA: TGTGCCAGCAGCCAGGCCCAACAGGGGGCGCTTCTCCACGAGCAGTACTTC. It is translated as CASSQAQQGALLHEQYF. The chain uses TRBV5-4 and TRBJ2-7, with 9 bases matching TRBD1. Germline CDR1 and CDR2: SGHNT and YYREEE (reference sequence). Trimming removed 4 bases from V and 5 bases from J; junction bases left unmatched: 16. There are 17 residues in the CDR3.

CDR3 bases: TGTGCCAGCAGTTATGACAAATCCACAACTGAAGCTTTCTTT. The encoded protein is CASSYDKSTTEAFF. The V and J genes are TRBV6-5 and TRBJ1-1; no reliable D call. Per germline, CDR1 MNHEY and CDR2 SVGAGI. This CDR3 spans 14 amino acids. Trimming cost V 3 bases and J 5 bases, with 13 bases left between them.

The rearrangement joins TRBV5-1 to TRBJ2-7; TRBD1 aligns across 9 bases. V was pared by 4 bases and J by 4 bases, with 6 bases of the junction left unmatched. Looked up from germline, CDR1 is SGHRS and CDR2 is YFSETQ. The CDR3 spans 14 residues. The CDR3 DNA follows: TGCGCCAGCAGCCGTCCCGGGACAGGGTACGAGCAGTACTTC. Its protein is CASSRPGTGYEQYF.

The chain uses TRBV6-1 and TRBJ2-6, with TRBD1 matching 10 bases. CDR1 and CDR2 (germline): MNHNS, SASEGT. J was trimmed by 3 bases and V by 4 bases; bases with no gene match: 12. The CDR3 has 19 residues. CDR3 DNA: TGTGCCAGCAGTGGGGCGTGGGACAGGGGAACAGGTGGGGCCAACGTCCTGACTTTC. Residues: CASSGAWDRGTGGANVLTF.

The CDR3 nucleotides are TGTGCCAGCAGTCGTTACCAACTAGCGGGGCGAGTGGATGAGCAGTTCTTC. It codes for CASSRYQLAGRVDEQFF. This chain joins TRBV27 and TRBJ2-1, with 10 bases matching TRBD2. V trimming: 5 bases; J trimming: 8 bases; junction bases outside the gene matches: 15. The CDR3 length is 17 residues. Per germline, CDR1 MNHEY and CDR2 SMNVEV (reference sequence).

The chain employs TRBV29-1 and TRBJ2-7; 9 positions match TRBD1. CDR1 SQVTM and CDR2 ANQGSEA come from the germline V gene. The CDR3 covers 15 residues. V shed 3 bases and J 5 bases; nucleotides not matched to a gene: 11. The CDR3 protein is CSVEKVGGQGNEQYF. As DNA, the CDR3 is TGCAGCGTTGAGAAGGTGGGCGGACAGGGGAACGAGCAGTACTTC.

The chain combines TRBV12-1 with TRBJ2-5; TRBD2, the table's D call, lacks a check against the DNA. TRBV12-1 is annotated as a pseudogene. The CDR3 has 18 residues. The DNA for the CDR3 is TGTGCCAGCAGCTTTCGGACTAGCGGGGGCAGTATCCAAGAGTCCCAGTACTTC. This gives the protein CASSFRTSGGSIQESQYF.

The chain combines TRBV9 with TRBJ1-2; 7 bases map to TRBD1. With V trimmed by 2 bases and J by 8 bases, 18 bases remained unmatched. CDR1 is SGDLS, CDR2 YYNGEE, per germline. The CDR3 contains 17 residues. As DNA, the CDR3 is TGTGCCAGCAGCGTTTCCCCTCATTTCGACAGGGCTGTAGGCTACACCTTC. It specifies CASSVSPHFDRAVGYTF.

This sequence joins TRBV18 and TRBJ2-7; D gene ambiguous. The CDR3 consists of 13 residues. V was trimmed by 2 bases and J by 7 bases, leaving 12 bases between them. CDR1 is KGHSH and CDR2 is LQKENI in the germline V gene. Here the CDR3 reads CASSPGPFLEQYF. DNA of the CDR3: TGTGCCAGCTCACCAGGACCTTTCCTAGAGCAGTACTTC.

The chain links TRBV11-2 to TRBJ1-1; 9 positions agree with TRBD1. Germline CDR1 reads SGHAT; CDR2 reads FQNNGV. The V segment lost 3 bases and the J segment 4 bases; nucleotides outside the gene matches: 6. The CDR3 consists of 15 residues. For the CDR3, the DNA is TGTGCCAGCAGCTTTACAGGGGGCCGGGGCACTGAAGCTTTCTTT. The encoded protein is CASSFTGGRGTEAFF.

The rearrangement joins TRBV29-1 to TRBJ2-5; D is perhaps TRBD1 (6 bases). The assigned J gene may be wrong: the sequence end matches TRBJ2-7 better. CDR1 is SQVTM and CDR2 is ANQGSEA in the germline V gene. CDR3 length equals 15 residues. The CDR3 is CSVAYTGPPVYEQYF. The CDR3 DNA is TGCAGCGTTGCCTATACAGGGCCCCCCGTCTACGAGCAGTACTTC.

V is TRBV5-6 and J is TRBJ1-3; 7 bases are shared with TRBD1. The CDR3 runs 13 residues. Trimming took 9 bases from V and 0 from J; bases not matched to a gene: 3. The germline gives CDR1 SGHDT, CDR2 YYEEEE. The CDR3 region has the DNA TGTGCCACGGGACAGAACTCTGGAAACACCATATATTTT. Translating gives CATGQNSGNTIYF. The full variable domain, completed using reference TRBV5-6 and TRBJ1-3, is DAGVTQSPTHLIKTRGQQVTLRCSPKSGHDTVSWYQQALGQGPQFIFQYYEEEERQRGNFPDRFSGHQFPNYSSELNVNALLLGDSALYLCATGQNSGNTIYFGEGSWLTVV.

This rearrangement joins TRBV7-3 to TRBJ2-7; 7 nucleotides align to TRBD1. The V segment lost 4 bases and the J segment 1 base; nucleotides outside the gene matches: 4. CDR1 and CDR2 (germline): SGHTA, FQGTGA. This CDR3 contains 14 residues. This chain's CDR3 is CASSSSGGSYEQYF. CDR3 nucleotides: TGTGCCAGCAGCTCGTCAGGGGGTTCCTACGAGCAGTACTTC.

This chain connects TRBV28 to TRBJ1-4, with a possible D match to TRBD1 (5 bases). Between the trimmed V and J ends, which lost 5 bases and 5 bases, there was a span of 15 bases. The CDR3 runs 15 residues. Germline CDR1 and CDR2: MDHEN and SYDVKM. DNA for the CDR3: TGTGCCAGCAGTGAAAACATGGGGGAGAATGAAAAACTGTTTTTT. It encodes CASSENMGENEKLFF.

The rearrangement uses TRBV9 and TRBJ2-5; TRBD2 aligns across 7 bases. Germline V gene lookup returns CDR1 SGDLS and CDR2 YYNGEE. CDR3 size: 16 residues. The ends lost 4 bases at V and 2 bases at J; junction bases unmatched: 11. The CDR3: CASSQRTSLGQETQYF. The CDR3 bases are TGTGCCAGCAGCCAAAGGACTAGTCTGGGTCAAGAGACCCAGTACTTC.

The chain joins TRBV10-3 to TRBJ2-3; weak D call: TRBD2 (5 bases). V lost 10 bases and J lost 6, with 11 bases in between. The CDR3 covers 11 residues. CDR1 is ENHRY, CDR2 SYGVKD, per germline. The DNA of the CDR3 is TGTGCCACCACTAGAGGGGATACGCAGTATTTT. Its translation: CATTRGDTQYF.

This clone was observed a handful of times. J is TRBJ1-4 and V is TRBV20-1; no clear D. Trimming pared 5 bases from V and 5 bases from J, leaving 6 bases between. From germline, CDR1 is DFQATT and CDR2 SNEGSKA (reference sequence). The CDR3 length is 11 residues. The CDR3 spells CSAQENEKLFF. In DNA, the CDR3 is TGCAGTGCTCAGGAAAATGAAAAACTGTTTTTT.

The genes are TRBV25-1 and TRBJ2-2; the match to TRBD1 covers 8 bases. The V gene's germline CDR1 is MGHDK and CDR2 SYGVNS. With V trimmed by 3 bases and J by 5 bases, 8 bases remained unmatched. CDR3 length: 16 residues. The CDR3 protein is CASSDPRTGLTGELFF. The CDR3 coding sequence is TGTGCCAGCAGTGACCCTCGGACAGGGTTAACCGGGGAGCTGTTTTTT.

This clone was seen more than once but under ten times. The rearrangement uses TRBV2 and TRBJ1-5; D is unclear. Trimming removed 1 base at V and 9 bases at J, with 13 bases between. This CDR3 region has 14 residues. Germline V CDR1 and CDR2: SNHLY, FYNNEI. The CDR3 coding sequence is TGTGCCAGCAGTGAAGGGCACGATAGGAGGCCCCAGCATTTT. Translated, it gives CASSEGHDRRPQHF.

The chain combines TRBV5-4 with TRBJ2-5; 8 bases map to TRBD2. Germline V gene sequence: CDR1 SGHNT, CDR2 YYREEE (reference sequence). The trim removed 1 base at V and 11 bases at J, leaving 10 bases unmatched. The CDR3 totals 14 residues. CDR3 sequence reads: CASSLFDPGGEQYF. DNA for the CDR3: TGTGCCAGCAGCTTGTTTGATCCGGGAGGGGAGCAGTACTTC.

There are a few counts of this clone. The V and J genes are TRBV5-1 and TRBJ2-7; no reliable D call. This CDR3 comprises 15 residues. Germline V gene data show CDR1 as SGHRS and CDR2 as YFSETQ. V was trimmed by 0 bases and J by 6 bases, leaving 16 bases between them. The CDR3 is CASSLDGVDGSEQYF. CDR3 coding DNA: TGCGCCAGCAGCTTGGATGGGGTAGATGGGTCCGAGCAGTACTTC.